The 26 T cell receptor beta chains below were found in one sample sequenced in a study of blood T cell repertoires in COVID-19. The method was immunoSEQ multiplex PCR; TCRdb's version includes in-frame clones alone and lacks a portion of them. The sample shows about 200,000 clones, approximately 78% of them seen only once. The sequencing sample was made of peripheral blood. These receptor sequences come from an elderly woman with COVID-19, enrolled during active disease.

This chain uses TRBV19 with TRBJ1-1, with 7 bases that match TRBD1. In germline, CDR1 is LNHDA, CDR2 SQIVND (reference sequence). There are 17 residues in the CDR3. J was trimmed by 1 base and V by 7 bases; bases with no gene match: 15. CDR3 coding DNA: TGTGCCAGTATGGAGGGGGCCCACAAAAGAAGGAACACTGAAGCTTTCTTT. This codes for CASMEGAHKRRNTEAFF.

This clone occurred a few times. The CDR3 DNA reads as TGCAGTGCGCCTCGACAGGGCGAGCAGTACTTC. It codes for CSAPRQGEQYF. The J gene is TRBJ2-7, the V gene TRBV20-1; 7 bases line up with TRBD1. Germline-derived CDR1 and CDR2 are DFQATT and SNEGSKA (reference sequence). V was pared by 6 bases and J by 6 bases, with 5 bases of the junction left unmatched. This CDR3 contains 11 residues.

This clone was recorded a few times. The chain recombines TRBV7-6 with TRBJ1-5; D not certain. The CDR3 is 16 amino acids. V was cut by 5 bases and J by 0 bases, with 14 bases left in between. The germline V gene encodes CDR1 SGHVS and CDR2 FNYEAQ. The CDR3 region is CASSPLSHFSNQPQHF. DNA for the CDR3: TGTGCCAGCAGCCCACTCTCCCATTTTAGCAATCAGCCCCAGCATTTT.

The chain has TRBV6-5 and TRBJ2-7, with 10 bases fitting TRBD1. Germline V gives CDR1 MNHEY, CDR2 SVGAGI. The CDR3 runs to 15 residues. The J segment lost 9 bases and the V segment lost 0 bases, leaving 8 bases of the junction unmatched. CDR3 loop: CASSYSRTGGSGQYF. CDR3 coding DNA: TGTGCCAGCAGTTACTCAAGGACAGGGGGGTCGGGGCAGTACTTC.

This rearrangement joins TRBV5-1 to TRBJ1-2, with 7 bases that match TRBD1. With V trimmed by 4 bases and J by 4 bases, 7 bases remained unmatched. Germline V gene sequence: CDR1 SGHRS, CDR2 YFSETQ. This CDR3 spans 14 amino acids. The CDR3: CASSVDRALYGYTF. The CDR3 DNA is TGCGCCAGCAGCGTAGACAGGGCCCTCTATGGCTACACCTTC.

V and J are TRBV6-5 and TRBJ1-4, with a possible D match to TRBD1 (5 bases). The CDR3 runs to 15 residues. The V and J ends lost 6 bases and 7 bases respectively, with 18 bases between them. The germline gives CDR1 MNHEY, CDR2 SVGAGI. The DNA for the CDR3 is TGTGCCAGCAGACCTCAGGGAATCGGAGCTGAAAAACTGTTTTTT. This translates into CASRPQGIGAEKLFF.

The chain is built from TRBV7-2 and TRBJ2-5; 8 nucleotides line up with TRBD2. The CDR3 contains 17 residues. Germline V gene data show CDR1 as SGHTA and CDR2 as FQGNSA. Trimming at V came to 5 bases and at J to 3 bases, leaving 14 bases not matched to a gene. The CDR3, as DNA: TGTGCCAGCAGCCTTACCCCGGTGGCGGGGGGTGAAGAGACCCAGTACTTC. Amino acid sequence: CASSLTPVAGGEETQYF. Complete variable domain (other parts from reference TRBV7-2 and TRBJ2-5): GAGVSQSPSNKVTEKGKDVELRCDPISGHTALYWYRQSLGQGLEFLIYFQGNSAPDKSGLPSDRFSAERTGGSVSTLTIQRTQQEDSAVYLCASSLTPVAGGEETQYFGPGTRLLVL.

This clone occurred a few times. This chain connects TRBV4-3 to TRBJ2-2; D is unclear. CDR1 and CDR2 from the germline V gene are LGHNA and YSLEER. The CDR3 contains 14 residues. V was cut by 5 bases and J by 6 bases, with 13 bases left in between. The CDR3 protein is CASSIGALAGELFF. In DNA form, the CDR3 reads TGCGCCAGCAGCATTGGAGCCCTTGCCGGGGAGCTGTTTTTT.

Remarks on this clone: The same CDR3 arises from other DNA sequences in this sample as well. The V call is TRBV6-5, the J call TRBJ1-5, with no clear D. The CDR3 totals 13 residues. Looked up from germline, CDR1 is MNHEY and CDR2 is SVGAGI. Trimming removed 2 bases at V and 4 bases at J, with 6 bases between. This CDR3 is CASSYRENQPQHF. The CDR3 DNA reads as TGTGCCAGCAGTTACCGGGAGAATCAGCCCCAGCATTTT.

This rearrangement joins TRBV25-1 to TRBJ1-5; D is uncertain. This CDR3 comprises 16 residues. Germline V gene data show CDR1 as MGHDK and CDR2 as SYGVNS. V gave up 1 base and J gave up 1 base, with 11 bases separating them. CDR3 sequence (DNA): TGTGCCAGCAGTGAATCTGGCCGATCGAGCAATCAGCCCCAGCATTTT. It codes for CASSESGRSSNQPQHF. Full variable domain (missing parts from reference TRBV25-1 and TRBJ1-5): EADIYQTPRYLVIGTGKKITLECSQTMGHDKMYWYQQDPGMELHLIHYSYGVNSTEKGDLSSESTVSRIRTEHFPLTLESARPSHTSQYLCASSESGRSSNQPQHFGDGTRLSIL.

V gene TRBV7-8 combines with J gene TRBJ2-6; 10 bases agree with TRBD1. CDR1 is SGHVS and CDR2 is FQNEAQ in the germline V gene. The CDR3 sequence is 18 residues long. Trimming took 4 bases from V and 0 from J; bases not matched to a gene: 6. The CDR3: CASSYRDRGSSGANVLTF. The CDR3 DNA is TGTGCCAGCAGCTACCGGGACAGGGGTTCCTCTGGGGCCAACGTCCTGACTTTC.

V usage is TRBV2 and J usage is TRBJ1-5, with 9 nucleotides matching TRBD1. There are 14 residues in the CDR3. V trimming: 5 bases; J trimming: 6 bases; junction bases outside the gene matches: 5. Germline CDR1 reads SNHLY; CDR2 reads FYNNEI. The CDR3 DNA is TGTGCCAGCAGTACACAGGGGGCGGGTCAGCCCCAGCATTTT. Translation: CASSTQGAGQPQHF.

This chain's CDR3 is CASSLGRGETQYF. The CDR3 nucleotides read TGTGCCAGCTCACTGGGACGGGGGGAGACCCAGTACTTC. This chain joins TRBV18 and TRBJ2-5; D perhaps matches TRBD2 (6 bases). The germline gives CDR1 KGHSH, CDR2 LQKENI. The CDR3 totals 13 residues. With 4 bases removed from V and 5 bases from J, the gap between germline ends came to 11 bases.

V and J are TRBV11-2 and TRBJ1-2; unclear D gene. V was trimmed by 3 bases and J by 0 bases, leaving 2 bases between them. This CDR3 spans 12 amino acids. Germline assignment: CDR1 SGHAT and CDR2 FQNNGV. Here the CDR3 reads CASSFTNYGYTF. CDR3 coding DNA: TGTGCCAGCAGCTTCACTAACTATGGCTACACCTTC.

The chain links TRBV19 to TRBJ2-3, with TRBD2 as a possible D gene (5 bases). Trimming stripped 7 bases from V and 0 bases from J, with 8 bases between. This CDR3 comprises 13 residues. Germline assignment: CDR1 LNHDA and CDR2 SQIVND (reference sequence). As DNA, the CDR3 is TGTGCCAGTACCGAGCGGAGCACAGATACGCAGTATTTT. It is translated as CASTERSTDTQYF.

The V gene is TRBV18, the J gene TRBJ2-7; D remains unclear. The CDR3 covers 12 residues. V was trimmed by 4 bases and J by 11 bases, leaving 15 bases between them. The V gene's germline CDR1 is KGHSH and CDR2 LQKENI. CDR3 bases: TGTGCCAGCTCACAACGAACAGCAGGTAAGTACTTC. It is translated as CASSQRTAGKYF.

This chain connects TRBV19 to TRBJ2-7, with D maybe TRBD1 (6 bases). Germline V lookup: CDR1 LNHDA, CDR2 SQIVND (reference sequence). The CDR3 length is 14 residues. V was trimmed by 4 bases and J by 2 bases, leaving 12 bases between them. The CDR3 loop reads CASSKQGTPYEQYF. The CDR3 coding sequence is TGTGCCAGTAGTAAACAGGGAACCCCCTACGAGCAGTACTTC. The entire variable domain, with the rest obtained from reference TRBV19 and TRBJ2-7, is as follows: DGGITQSPKYLFRKEGQNVTLSCEQNLNHDAMYWYRQDPGQGLRLIYYSQIVNDFQKGDIAEGYSVSREKKESFPLTVTSAQKNPTAFYLCASSKQGTPYEQYFGPGTRLTVT.

The rearrangement links TRBV6-1 to TRBJ1-2; 9 bases align to TRBD1. The CDR3 consists of 16 residues. Trimming removed 0 bases from V and 4 bases from J; junction bases left unmatched: 6. Germline lookup yields CDR1 MNHNS and CDR2 SASEGT. Here the CDR3 DNA reads TGTGCCAGCAGTGAAGCGCTTGCGGGACAGGGCTATGGCTACACCTTC. Translating gives CASSEALAGQGYGYTF.

The gene calls are TRBV10-3 and TRBJ2-3; weak D call: TRBD1 (7 bases). Trimming removed 5 bases at V and 0 bases at J, with 12 bases between. The CDR3 sequence is 15 residues long. CDR1 is ENHRY, CDR2 SYGVKD, per germline. Here the CDR3 reads CAISPTGTSTDTQYF. The CDR3 nucleotides read TGTGCCATCAGTCCGACAGGGACTAGCACAGATACGCAGTATTTT.

The chain recombines TRBV27 with TRBJ2-7; D is possibly TRBD1 (6 bases). The length of the CDR3 is 15 residues. V was clipped by 6 bases and J by 1 base, with 16 bases between them. CDR1 is MNHEY and CDR2 is SMNVEV in the germline V gene (reference sequence). The CDR3 nucleotides read TGTGCCAGCAGGCTTCAGGGGTGGTCATCCTACGAGCAGTACTTC. The encoded protein is CASRLQGWSSYEQYF.

The rearrangement uses TRBV5-1 and TRBJ1-1, with D maybe TRBD1 (5 bases). This CDR3 spans 14 amino acids. Trimming pared 2 bases from V and 0 bases from J, leaving 8 bases between. CDR1 and CDR2 (germline): SGHRS, YFSETQ. Here the CDR3 DNA reads TGCGCCAGCAGCTTTGGACATATGAACACTGAAGCTTTCTTT. It codes for CASSFGHMNTEAFF.

This clone has at least ten counts. This chain connects TRBV4-1 to TRBJ1-2, with TRBD1 matching over 10 bases. Per the germline V gene, CDR1 is MGHRA and CDR2 is YSYEKL. V was clipped by 2 bases and J by 8 bases; unmatched bases: 11. CDR3 length: 16 residues. Here the CDR3 reads CASSQSPATGGRGYTF. In nucleotides, the CDR3 is TGCGCCAGCAGCCAATCGCCGGCGACAGGGGGCCGAGGCTACACCTTC.

The gene calls are TRBV7-9 and TRBJ2-7, with a tentative D call TRBD1 (5 bases). The CDR3 extends over 14 amino acids. Germline CDR1 SEHNR, CDR2 FQNEAQ (reference sequence). V shed 5 bases and J shed 3 bases, with 14 bases lying between them. The CDR3 region has the DNA TGTGCCAGCAGCCTGACAGACCCGATCTACGAGCAGTACTTC. This codes for CASSLTDPIYEQYF.

J is TRBJ1-3 and V is TRBV30; D gene ambiguous. V was shortened by 3 bases and J by 2 bases, with 5 bases between the two germline ends. Germline-derived CDR1 and CDR2 are GTSNPN and SVGIG (reference sequence). This CDR3 has 12 amino acids. The CDR3 protein is CAWRRTGNTIYF. Written as DNA, the CDR3 is TGTGCCTGGAGGCGAACTGGAAACACCATATATTTT.

As for this clone: Different DNA sequences within this sample yield the same CDR3. The chain couples TRBV6-5 to TRBJ2-1; TRBD2 matches at 7 bases. The CDR3 is made up of 15 amino acids. V trimming: 0 bases; J trimming: 4 bases; junction bases outside the gene matches: 3. Per germline, CDR1 MNHEY and CDR2 SVGAGI. CDR3 DNA sequence: TGTGCCAGCAGTTACTCCGGGACTACTTACAATGAGCAGTTCTTC. Protein product: CASSYSGTTYNEQFF.

With respect to this clone: Relative to the germline gene, one junction end is altered; a read error may explain this. The CDR3 loop is CASSHYGQGARDF. DNA of the CDR3: TGCGCCAGCAGTCATTATGGACAGGGGGCTAGGGACTTC. The rearrangement links TRBV23-1 to TRBJ2-7; 11 nucleotides line up with TRBD1. TRBV23-1 is an ORF, with its function uncertain. The CDR3 is 13 residues long.